This TCR beta chain was recovered during a study of blood T cell repertoires in COVID-19. Overall study context: Sites across the United States, Italy and Spain contributed samples from acute and convalescent COVID-19. Sample material is recorded as cDNA or gDNA derived from T cells, B-cell-depleted T cells, or PBMCs.

Original analysis: It was from reference gene primer amplification that nucleated cell counts were estimated. Sequencing was performed with immunoSEQ multiplex PCR; in TCRdb, only in-frame clones are kept and a portion is missing. V, J and clone size are those of that table, while D and trimming were read from the DNA. The profile shows about 300,000 clones, approximately 85% of them singletons. This CDR3 comprises 16 residues. J lost 8 bases, V lost 3 bases, and 8 bases had no gene match. Germline V CDR1 and CDR2: KGHDR, SFDVKD. V and J are TRBV24-1 and TRBJ2-1, with 11 bases fitting TRBD1. The clonotype comes from a human donor in a cohort sampled during active COVID-19. The sample taken for sequencing was peripheral blood. CDR3 region: CATSDQGQGAMYEQFF. The CDR3 bases are TGTGCCACCAGTGATCAAGGACAGGGGGCTATGTATGAGCAGTTCTTC.